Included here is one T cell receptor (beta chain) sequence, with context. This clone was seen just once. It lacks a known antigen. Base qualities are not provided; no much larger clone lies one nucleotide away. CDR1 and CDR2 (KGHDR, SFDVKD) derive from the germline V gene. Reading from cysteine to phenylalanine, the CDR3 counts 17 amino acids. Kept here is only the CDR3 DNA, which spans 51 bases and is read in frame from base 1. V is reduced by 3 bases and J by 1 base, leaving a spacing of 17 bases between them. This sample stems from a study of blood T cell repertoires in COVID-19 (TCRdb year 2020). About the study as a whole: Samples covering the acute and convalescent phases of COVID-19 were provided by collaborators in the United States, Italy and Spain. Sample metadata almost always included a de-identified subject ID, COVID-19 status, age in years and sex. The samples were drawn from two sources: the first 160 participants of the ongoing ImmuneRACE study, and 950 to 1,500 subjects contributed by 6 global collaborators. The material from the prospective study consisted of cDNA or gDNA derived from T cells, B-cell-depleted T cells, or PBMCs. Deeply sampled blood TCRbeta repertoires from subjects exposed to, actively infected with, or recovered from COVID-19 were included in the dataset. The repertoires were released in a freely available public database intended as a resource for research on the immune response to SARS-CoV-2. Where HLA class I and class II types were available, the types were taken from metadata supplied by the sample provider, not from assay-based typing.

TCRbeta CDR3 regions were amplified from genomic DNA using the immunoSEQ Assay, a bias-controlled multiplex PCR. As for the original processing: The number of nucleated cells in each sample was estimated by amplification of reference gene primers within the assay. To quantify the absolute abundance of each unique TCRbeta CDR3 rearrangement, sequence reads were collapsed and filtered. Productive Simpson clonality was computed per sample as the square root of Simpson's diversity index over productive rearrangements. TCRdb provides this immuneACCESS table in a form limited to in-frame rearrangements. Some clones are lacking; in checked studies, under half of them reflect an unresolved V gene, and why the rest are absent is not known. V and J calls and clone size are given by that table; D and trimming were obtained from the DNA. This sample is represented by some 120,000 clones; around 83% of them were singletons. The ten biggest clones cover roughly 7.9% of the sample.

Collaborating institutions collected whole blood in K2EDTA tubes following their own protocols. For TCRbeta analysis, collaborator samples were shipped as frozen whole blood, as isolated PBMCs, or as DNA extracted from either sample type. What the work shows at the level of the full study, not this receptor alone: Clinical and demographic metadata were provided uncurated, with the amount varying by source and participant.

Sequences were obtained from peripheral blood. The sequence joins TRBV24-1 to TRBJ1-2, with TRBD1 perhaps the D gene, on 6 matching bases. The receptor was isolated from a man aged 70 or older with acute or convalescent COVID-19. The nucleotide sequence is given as TGTGCCACCAGTGATGCCCGGGACACGCGCCTTAACTATGGCTACACCTTC. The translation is CATSDARDTRLNYGYTF.